The present entry profiles one T cell receptor beta chain with its context. The antigen is unknown. Germline is not matched at one junction end, which may reflect a read error. TCRbeta libraries were built with three rounds of nested PCR, modified from ARM-PCR. TCRdb redid the calling of the multiplex PCR reads with MiXCR, one entry per CDR3 protein. The sample shows about 120,000 distinct CDR3 sequences, around 82% of them seen only once. CDR3 size: 14 residues. No cell sorting was done before RNA was extracted from the tissue. Between August and November 2014, newly diagnosed, chemotherapy-naive lung cancer patients underwent thoracic surgery in China. This specimen comes from a study of tumor and adjacent non-tumor tissue in lung cancer. Study-level results: Compared with tumor, normal lung showed significantly lower TCR diversity. Tumor TCR diversity, when higher, was linked to shorter survival.

This chain links TRBV12-3 or TRBV12-4 with TRBJ2-2, with 7 bases fitting TRBD2. Input material: lung tumor tissue. The sequence was collected from a man aged 65 to 79 with non-small cell lung cancer. CDR3: CASSWINGGRDLFF. As DNA, the CDR3 is TGTGCCAGCAGCTGGATTAACGGGGGGAGGGACCTGTTTTTT.